The rows below give T cell receptor beta chains drawn from one sample of a study of blood T cell repertoires in COVID-19. TCRdb's copy holds only in-frame clones and misses some; the assay was immunoSEQ multiplex PCR. The repertoire includes approximately 470,000 clones, about 90% of them detected once, and 0.7% sits in the top ten. Specimen: PBMCs or T cells enriched from blood (not recorded which). These TCRs come from a woman between 18 and 30 years old who had recovered from COVID-19. Both conserved end residues are trimmed from each CDR3. Each record gives: J gene, V gene, clone size, CDR3 protein. Rows give clone size only sometimes, using once, few, many, or a class for an expanded clone.

J: TRBJ1-1; V: TRBV2; size: NA; CDR3: ASSEEGDSEAF
J: TRBJ1-3; V: TRBV30; size: NA; CDR3: ACTGIAGNTIY
J: TRBJ1-1; V: TRBV29-1; size: NA; CDR3: SVNVQIDTEAF
J: TRBJ2-5; V: TRBV9; size: NA; CDR3: ASSAEAGGWETQY
J: TRBJ2-7; V: TRBV6-5; size: few; CDR3: ASSYSQGSPGEQY
J: TRBJ2-3; V: TRBV4-1; size: many; CDR3: ASSQDPPSGATDTQY
J: TRBJ1-6; V: TRBV9; size: once; CDR3: ASTQDRASSYNSPLH
J: TRBJ1-6; V: TRBV5-4; size: NA; CDR3: ASSLAAGVGPLH
J: TRBJ1-6; V: TRBV28; size: few; CDR3: ASSFKLAGESPLH
J: TRBJ1-2; V: TRBV12-5; size: NA; CDR3: ASGLAPGSMSRARGYT
J: TRBJ2-1; V: TRBV5-4; size: NA; CDR3: ASSLDGGPYNEQF
J: TRBJ1-2; V: TRBV27; size: NA; CDR3: ASTPGQGAYYGYT
J: TRBJ2-7; V: TRBV10-3; size: NA; CDR3: AISESRGYDEQY
J: TRBJ1-1; V: TRBV10-1; size: NA; CDR3: ASSESLEGGTEAF
J: TRBJ1-2; V: TRBV12-3/TRBV12-4; size: NA; CDR3: ASSFGRRHGYT
J: TRBJ1-2; V: TRBV6-5; size: NA; CDR3: ASGRPGSYGYT
J: TRBJ1-3; V: TRBV5-1; size: NA; CDR3: ASSRDRGNGNTIY
J: TRBJ1-1; V: TRBV6-2/TRBV6-3; size: few; CDR3: ASSSTLFTGGGTEAF
J: TRBJ1-1; V: TRBV9; size: NA; CDR3: ASSEIMNTEAF
J: TRBJ2-7; V: TRBV3-1/TRBV3-2; size: NA; CDR3: ASSQVYPPEEQY
J: TRBJ2-2; V: TRBV7-3; size: NA; CDR3: ASSLGGGNTGELF
J: TRBJ1-3; V: TRBV21-1; size: once; CDR3: ASSKEAGGFGGNTIY
J: TRBJ2-7; V: TRBV7-8; size: NA; CDR3: ASSLGRAESYEQY
J: TRBJ1-2; V: TRBV5-8; size: NA; CDR3: ASSLNREANYGYT
J: TRBJ1-6; V: TRBV5-6; size: NA; CDR3: ASSSKGSTGLNSPLH
J: TRBJ2-2; V: TRBV7-6; size: once; CDR3: ASSPAGAGTGELF
J: TRBJ1-2; V: TRBV7-9; size: NA; CDR3: ASSSGTGYNYGYT
J: TRBJ1-5; V: TRBV11-2; size: NA; CDR3: ASSLGVGNQPQH
J: TRBJ1-4; V: TRBV30; size: NA; CDR3: AWSVLSEKLF
J: TRBJ2-7; V: TRBV6-5; size: NA; CDR3: ATRLAGSYEQY
J: TRBJ1-4; V: TRBV29-1; size: NA; CDR3: SVMDRGSEKLF
J: TRBJ1-3; V: TRBV30; size: NA; CDR3: AWSDRGSSGNTIY
J: TRBJ1-6; V: TRBV2; size: NA; CDR3: ASSGTRRASPLH
J: TRBJ1-1; V: TRBV5-1; size: NA; CDR3: ASGQGGTEAF
J: TRBJ1-5; V: TRBV2; size: NA; CDR3: ASSVARQGDQPQH
J: TRBJ1-4; V: TRBV19; size: many; CDR3: ASLPGGAANEKLF
J: TRBJ1-5; V: TRBV19; size: NA; CDR3: ASNPTVSGGPNQPQH